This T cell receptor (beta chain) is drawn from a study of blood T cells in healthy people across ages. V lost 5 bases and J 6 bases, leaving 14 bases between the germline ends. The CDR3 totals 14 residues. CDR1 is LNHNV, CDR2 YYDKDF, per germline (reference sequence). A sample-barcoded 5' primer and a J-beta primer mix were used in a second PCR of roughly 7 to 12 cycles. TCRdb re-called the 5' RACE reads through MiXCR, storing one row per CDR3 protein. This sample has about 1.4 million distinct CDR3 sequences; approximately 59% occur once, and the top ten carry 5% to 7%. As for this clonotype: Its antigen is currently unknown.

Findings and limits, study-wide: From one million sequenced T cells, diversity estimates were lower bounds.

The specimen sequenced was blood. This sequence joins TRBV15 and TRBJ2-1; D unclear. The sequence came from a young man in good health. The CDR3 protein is CATSDPLWGNEQFF. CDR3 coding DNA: TGTGCCACCAGCGATCCGTTATGGGGCAATGAGCAGTTCTTC. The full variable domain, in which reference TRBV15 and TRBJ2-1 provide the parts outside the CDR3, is DAMVIQNPRYQVTQFGKPVTLSCSQTLNHNVMYWYQQKSSQAPKLLFHYYDKDFNNEADTPDNFQSRRPNTSFCFLDIRSPGLGDTAMYLCATSDPLWGNEQFFGPGTRLTVL.